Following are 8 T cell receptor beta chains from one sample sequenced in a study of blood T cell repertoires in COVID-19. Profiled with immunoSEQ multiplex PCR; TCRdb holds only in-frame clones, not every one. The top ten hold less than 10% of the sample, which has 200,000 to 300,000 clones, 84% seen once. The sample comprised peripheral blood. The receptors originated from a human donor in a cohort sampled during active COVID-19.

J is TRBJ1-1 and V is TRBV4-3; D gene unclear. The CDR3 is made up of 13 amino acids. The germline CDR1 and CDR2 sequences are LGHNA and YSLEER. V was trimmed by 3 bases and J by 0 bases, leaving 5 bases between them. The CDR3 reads CASSQEMNTEAFF. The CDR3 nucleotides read TGCGCCAGCAGCCAGGAGATGAACACTGAAGCTTTCTTT.

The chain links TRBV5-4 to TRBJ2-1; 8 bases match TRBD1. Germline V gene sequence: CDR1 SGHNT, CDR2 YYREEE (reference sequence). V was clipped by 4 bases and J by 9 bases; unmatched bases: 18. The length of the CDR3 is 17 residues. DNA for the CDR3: TGTGCCAGCAGCCCCTCCTCCGGGACAGGCCCCGCTAGTGAGCAGTTCTTC. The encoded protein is CASSPSSGTGPASEQFF.

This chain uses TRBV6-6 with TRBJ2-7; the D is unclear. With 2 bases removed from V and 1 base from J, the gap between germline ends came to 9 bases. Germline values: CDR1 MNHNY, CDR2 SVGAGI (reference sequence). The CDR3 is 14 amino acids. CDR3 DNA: TGTGCCAGCAGTTACCTAGGCAATTCCTACGAGCAGTACTTC. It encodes CASSYLGNSYEQYF.

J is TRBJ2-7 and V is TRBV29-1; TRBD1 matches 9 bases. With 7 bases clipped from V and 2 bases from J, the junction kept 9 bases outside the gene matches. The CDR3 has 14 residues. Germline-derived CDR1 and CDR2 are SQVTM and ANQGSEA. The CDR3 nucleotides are TGCAGCGCCAGGACAGGGGCCGGGACCTACGAGCAGTACTTC. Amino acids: CSARTGAGTYEQYF.

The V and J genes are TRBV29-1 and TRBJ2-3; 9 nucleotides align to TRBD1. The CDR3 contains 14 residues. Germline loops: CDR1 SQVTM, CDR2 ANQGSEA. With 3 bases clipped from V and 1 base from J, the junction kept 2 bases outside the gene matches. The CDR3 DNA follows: TGCAGCGTTGATGGGGACAGGGGCACAGATACGCAGTATTTT. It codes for CSVDGDRGTDTQYF.

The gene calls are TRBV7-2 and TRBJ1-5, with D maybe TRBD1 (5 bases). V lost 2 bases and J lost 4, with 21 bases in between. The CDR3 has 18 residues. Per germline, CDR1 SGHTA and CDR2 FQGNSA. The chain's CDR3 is CASSLRPIHRFGNQPQHF. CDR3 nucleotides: TGTGCCAGCAGCTTAAGACCGATTCACAGGTTTGGGAATCAGCCCCAGCATTTT.

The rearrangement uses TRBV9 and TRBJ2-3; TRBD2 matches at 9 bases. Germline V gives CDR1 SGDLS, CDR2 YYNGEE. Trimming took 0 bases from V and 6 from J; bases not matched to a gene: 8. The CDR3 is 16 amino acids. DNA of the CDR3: TGTGCCAGCAGCGTAGGGCTAGCGGGAAGGGGGGATACGCAGTATTTT. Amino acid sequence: CASSVGLAGRGDTQYF.

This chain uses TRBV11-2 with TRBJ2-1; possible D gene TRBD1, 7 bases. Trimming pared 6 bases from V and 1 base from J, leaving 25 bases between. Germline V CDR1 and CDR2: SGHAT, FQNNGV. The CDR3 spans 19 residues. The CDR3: CASSTSGVRQGLSYNEQFF. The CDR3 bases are TGTGCCAGCAGTACATCGGGAGTTAGACAGGGTTTATCCTACAATGAGCAGTTCTTC.